The 5 T cell receptor beta chains in this list originate from one sample, sequenced in a study of cytomegalovirus exposure and HLA in healthy donors. PCR was performed using 60 Vbeta and 13 Jbeta primers. This table comes from immunoSEQ multiplex PCR, and its TCRdb copy is limited to in-frame clones, with some not included. The ten top clones account for under 2%, within a sample of approximately 150,000 clones. The sequenced sample consisted of PBMCs. These receptors came from a woman aged 40 to 50 in good health and CMV-seronegative.

V usage is TRBV5-1 and J usage is TRBJ2-2, with 13 bases matching TRBD2. CDR1 is SGHRS and CDR2 is YFSETQ in the germline V gene. Trimming cost V 2 bases and J 6 bases; bases outside gene matches: 10. The CDR3 consists of 18 residues. DNA for the CDR3: TGCGCCAGCAGCTTCGGACTAGCGGGGGAACCAGGGGCCGGGGAGCTGTTTTTT. Amino acid sequence: CASSFGLAGEPGAGELFF.

The CDR3 DNA follows: TGTGCCAGCTCACCAGCTAGCGGGGCAGGGAGTGAGCAGTTCTTC. Translation: CASSPASGAGSEQFF. J is TRBJ2-1 and V is TRBV18, with 9 bases identical to TRBD2. J gave up 9 bases and V 2 bases, and 8 bases lay outside the gene matches. The CDR3 is 15 amino acids. Per the germline V gene, CDR1 is KGHSH and CDR2 is LQKENI.

The chain links TRBV6-1 to TRBJ2-3; 7 bases align to TRBD1. This CDR3 has 15 residues. Trimming at V came to 5 bases and at J to 1 base, leaving 6 bases not matched to a gene. The germline V gene has CDR1 MNHNS and CDR2 SASEGT. The CDR3 spells CASSTDRTGTDTQYF. CDR3 bases: TGTGCCAGCAGTACGGACAGGACCGGCACAGATACGCAGTATTTT.

The J gene is TRBJ2-5, the V gene TRBV5-6; possible D gene TRBD1, 6 bases. Gene TRBJ2-7 matches the end of the DNA better, so the J call may be wrong. The CDR3 consists of 14 residues. Germline lookup yields CDR1 SGHDT and CDR2 YYEEEE. CDR3 coding DNA: TGTGCCAGCGGTTACAGGGCCTCGATCTACGAGCAGTACTTC. Its protein product is CASGYRASIYEQYF.

The chain combines TRBV9 with TRBJ1-2; D might be TRBD1 (6 bases). The length of the CDR3 is 11 residues. V dropped 2 bases and J dropped 8 bases, with 7 bases sitting between them. Germline V gene data show CDR1 as SGDLS and CDR2 as YYNGEE. As DNA, the CDR3 is TGTGCCAGCAGCGTCGGACAGGGCTACACCTTC. Translating it yields CASSVGQGYTF.